Given below is one TCR beta chain in context. Its recognized antigen is unknown. Base qualities are not provided; no much larger clone lies one nucleotide away. Synthetic TCR analog templates were spiked into each PCR to estimate absolute template abundance from read counts. TCRbeta CDR3 regions were amplified from genomic DNA with bias-controlled V and J gene primers using the immunoSEQ assay. Sequencing of rearranged TCRbeta segments was done at approximately 20X coverage. The authors' analysis ran thus. Sequencing errors were corrected by clustering and CDR3s were annotated against IMGT to assign V, D and J genes. Out-of-frame and stop-codon sequences were excluded, and only productive TCRbeta rearrangements were used in downstream analyses. To compute clonality, Shannon entropy was normalized by the log of the number of unique productive sequences and then subtracted from one. Fisher's exact test with Benjamini-Hochberg correction, using a cutoff of adjusted p below 0.01, was how clones that differed between time points or between blood and tumor were identified. The source is immuneACCESS, and TCRdb retained only in-frame sequences with V and J called. Part of the clones is not carried over; for the studies checked, unresolved V genes explain less than half of this, and the remainder is unexplained. For V, J and clone size, that table is used; D and trimming come from the DNA. The sample records about 87,000 clones, 84% of which are singletons. Of the sample, roughly 2% is held by the ten largest clones.

This specimen belongs to a study of PD-L1 blockade in urothelial cancer (dated by TCRdb to between 2016 and 2019). As for the study more broadly: Therapy was started around 2014 for all patients, and atezolizumab 1,200 mg was administered intravenously every 3 weeks. TCR sequencing covered pretreatment tumor samples and matched, serially collected peripheral blood taken before and after atezolizumab treatment. Durable clinical benefit was defined as progression-free survival longer than 6 months, and TCR features were also tested against progression-free and overall survival. Patients had an ECOG performance status of 0 or 1 and had received between 0 and 3 prior chemotherapy regimens. Blood samples gave median yields of approximately 130,000 T cells and 80,000 to 90,000 unique TCRs, along with a median clonality of approximately 0.08. Durable clinical benefit was achieved by nine patients and was not achieved by 20 patients. About 90% of the roughly 29 patients were males with bladder-origin urothelial cancer, and 18 of 29 reported a prior smoking history. Whole exome sequencing and RNA sequencing of pretreatment tumors were performed alongside TCR sequencing in the same patients. The study, an exploratory multi-omic analysis, examined somatic, immune and clinical correlates of response to PD-L1 blockade with atezolizumab in urothelial cancer. Blood samples were analyzed 3 weeks after the start of treatment (second dose) and 6 weeks after the start of treatment. Around 30 patients had pretreatment blood TCR-seq, around 25 had at least one posttreatment blood collection, and around 25 had tumor TCR-seq.

The time point label, read with the paper, signifies: pretreatment peripheral blood. The cohort comprised 25 to 30 patients with locally advanced or metastatic urothelial carcinoma treated at Memorial Sloan Kettering on a trial protocol. Peripheral blood mononuclear cells were collected pretreatment and during treatment, with between 1 and 8 total time points per patient. The Qiagen DNeasy Blood extraction kit was used to purify genomic DNA from total PBMCs and tumor samples. Collected pretreatment and during treatment, PBMCs were isolated and stored as previously described. The CDR3 runs 13 residues from the cysteine to the phenylalanine. CDR3 DNA only is kept here, 39 bases in frame from base 1. The germline ends are 7 bases apart after V is trimmed by 5 bases and J by 2 bases. The germline V gene specifies MNHEY as CDR1 and SVGAGI as CDR2. Beyond this particular receptor, the publication reports: Patients with durable benefit showed greater expansion of tumor-associated TCR clones in peripheral blood 3 weeks after starting treatment (n ≈ 21, p = 0.022). Because the sample size was small (n of about 27) and many exploratory analyses were performed, the results are intended to be hypothesis-generating. A pretreatment peripheral blood TCR clonality below the median was linked to improved progression-free and overall survival.

Specimen: PBMCs, collected around atezolizumab (anti-PD-L1) treatment. The receptor's source is a man aged 55 to 70 with urothelial cancer. In this chain, TRBV6-5 is recombined with TRBJ1-5, and TRBD1 may be the D gene, going by 5 matching bases. The CDR3 is CASSGRGNQPQHF. The DNA sequence is as follows: TGTGCCAGCAGTGGCAGGGGCAATCAGCCCCAGCATTTT.